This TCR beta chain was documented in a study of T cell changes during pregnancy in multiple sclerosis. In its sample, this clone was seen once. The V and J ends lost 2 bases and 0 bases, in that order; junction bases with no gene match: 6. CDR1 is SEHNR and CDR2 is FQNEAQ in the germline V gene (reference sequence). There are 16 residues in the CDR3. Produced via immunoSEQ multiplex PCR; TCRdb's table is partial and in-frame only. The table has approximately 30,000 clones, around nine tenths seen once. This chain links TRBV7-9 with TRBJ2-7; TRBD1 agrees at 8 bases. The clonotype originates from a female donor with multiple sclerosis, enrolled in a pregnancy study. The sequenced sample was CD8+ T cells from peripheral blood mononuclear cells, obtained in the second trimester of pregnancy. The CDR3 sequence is CASSLPRQGSSYEQYF. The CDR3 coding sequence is TGTGCCAGCAGCTTACCCCGACAGGGGTCCTCCTACGAGCAGTACTTC. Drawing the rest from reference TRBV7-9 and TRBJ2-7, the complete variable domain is DTGVSQNPRHKITKRGQNVTFRCDPISEHNRLYWYRQTLGQGPEFLTYFQNEAQLEKSRLLSDRFSAERPKGSFSTLEIQRTEQGDSAMYLCASSLPRQGSSYEQYFGPGTRLTVT.